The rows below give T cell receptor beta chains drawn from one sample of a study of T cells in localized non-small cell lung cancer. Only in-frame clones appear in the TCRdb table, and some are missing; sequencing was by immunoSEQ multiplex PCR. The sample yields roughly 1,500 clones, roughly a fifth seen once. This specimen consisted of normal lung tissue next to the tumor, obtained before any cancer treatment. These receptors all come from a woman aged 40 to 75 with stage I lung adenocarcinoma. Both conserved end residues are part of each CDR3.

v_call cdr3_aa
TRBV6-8 CASSSGQSAYSNQPQHF
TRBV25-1 CASSEYSDRVKLFF
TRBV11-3 CASSFLVRLAGDQETQYF
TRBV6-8 CASSYSTTSNEQFF
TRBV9 CASSVDPASGTANEQFF
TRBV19 CASSVGPQDSPLHF
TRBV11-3 CASSLDSSGNTIYF
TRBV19 CASQQPLEKLFF
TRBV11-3 CASSLGQGHEKLFF
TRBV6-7 CASSRRTGHGYTF
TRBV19 CASRPIQGANYGYTF
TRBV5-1 CASSPLGAGYNEQFF
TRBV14 CASSPIAQGGSLLRNEQFF
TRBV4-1 CASSQELGTGSYEQYF
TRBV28 CASSSSGDGDYEQYF
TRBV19 CASSREGTYTEAFF
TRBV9 CASSVVRGEQYF
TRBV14 CASSQHLGGGTDTQYF
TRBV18 CASSSDRGKETQYF
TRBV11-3 CASSVTGGASEKLFF
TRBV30 CAWSRPRAGGLYEQYF
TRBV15 CATSRDLGQGTYEQYF
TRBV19 CASSLVRVLRLNEQFF
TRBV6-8 CAIEGAGTDTQYF
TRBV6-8 CASRGRIQGPGELFF
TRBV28 CASSSFRDTNEKLFF
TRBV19 CASSIRRLAPTHYNEQFF
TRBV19 CASSISGGAADTQYF
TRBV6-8 CASSYDPYNEQFF
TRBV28 CASMVGAGNQPQHF
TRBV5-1 CASSPGLAGVDEQFF
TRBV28 CASSSSGTGPYQPQHF
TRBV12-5 CARISSTPVTQYF
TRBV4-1 CASSQDYRGSGKGYTF
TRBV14 CASRISGETDTQYF
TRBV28 CASTPHVTGGELYF
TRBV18 CASSLRLAGGDEQFF
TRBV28 CASRSPGQGYNEQFF